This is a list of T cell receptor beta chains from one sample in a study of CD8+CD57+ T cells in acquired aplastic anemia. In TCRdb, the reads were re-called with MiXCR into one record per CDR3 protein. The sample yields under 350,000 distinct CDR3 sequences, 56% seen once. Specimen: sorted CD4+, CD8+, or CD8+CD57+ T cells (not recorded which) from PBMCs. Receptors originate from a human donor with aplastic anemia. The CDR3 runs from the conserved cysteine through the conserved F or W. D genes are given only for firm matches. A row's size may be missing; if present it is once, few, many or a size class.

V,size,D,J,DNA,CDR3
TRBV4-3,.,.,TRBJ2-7,TGCGCCAGCAGCCAAGAGGATCCCTACGAGCAGTACTTC,CASSQEDPYEQYF
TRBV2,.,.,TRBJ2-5,TGTGCAAGCAGGCCAGTCAGGGAGCAAGAGGCCCAGTACTTC,CASRPVREQEAQYF
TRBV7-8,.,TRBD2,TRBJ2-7,TGTGCCAGCAGCACGACTAGCGGTGTCTCCTACGAGCAGTACTTC,CASSTTSGVSYEQYF
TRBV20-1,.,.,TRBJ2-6,TGCAGTGCTAGACAGGGGACTTCAATTTCTGGGGCCAACGTCCTGACTTTC,CSARQGTSISGANVLTF
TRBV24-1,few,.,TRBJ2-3,TGTGCCACCAGTGATCCCGGGACGATCAGCACAGATACGCAGTATTTT,CATSDPGTISTDTQYF
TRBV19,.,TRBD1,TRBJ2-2,TGTGCCAGTAGTATGGCCGCCAGGGGGCTAGGGGAGCTGTTTTTT,CASSMAARGLGELFF
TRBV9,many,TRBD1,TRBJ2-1,TGTGCCAGCAGCGCCAGACAGGGGCCGACCCCGGGGGAGCAGTTCTTC,CASSARQGPTPGEQFF
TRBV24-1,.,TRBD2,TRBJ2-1,TGTGCCACCAGTGCCCCTGCAGCGGGAACTAGGAATGAGCAGTTCTTC,CATSAPAAGTRNEQFF
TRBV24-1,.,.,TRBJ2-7,TGTGCCCCGGGTGGTGCCGAGCAGTACTTC,CAPGGAEQYF
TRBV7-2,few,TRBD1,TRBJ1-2,TGTGCCAGCAGCCAACGCGGACAGGACTATGGCTACACCTTC,CASSQRGQDYGYTF
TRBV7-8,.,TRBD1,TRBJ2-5,TGTGCCAGCAGCTCGCCGGACAGGGGGCTTGGGGAGACCCAGTACTTC,CASSSPDRGLGETQYF
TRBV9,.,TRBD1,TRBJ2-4,TGTGCCAGCACTCCGACCGGGACAGGCCAAAACATTCAGTACTTC,CASTPTGTGQNIQYF
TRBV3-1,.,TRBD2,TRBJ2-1,TGTGCCAGCAGCCAAGATAATTGCGGGAGTAGGCATGAGCAGTTCTTC,CASSQDNCGSRHEQFF
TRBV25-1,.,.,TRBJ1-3,TGTGCCAGCAGTGAGGACACCATATATTTT,CASSEDTIYF
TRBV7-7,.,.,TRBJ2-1,TGTGCCAGCAGCTTGTCGACCGGGATACCATACAATGAGCAGTTCTTC,CASSLSTGIPYNEQFF
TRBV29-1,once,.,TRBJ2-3,TGCAGCGTTGAAGAGTCCCCCCCAGATACGCAGTATTTT,CSVEESPPDTQYF
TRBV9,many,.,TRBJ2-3,TGTGCCAGCAGCGTAGGAGGTACCCAGTTTGAACATACGCAGTATTTT,CASSVGGTQFEHTQYF
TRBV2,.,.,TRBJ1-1,TGTGCCAGCAGTGAACGGATGATGAACACTGAAGCTTTCTTT,CASSERMMNTEAFF
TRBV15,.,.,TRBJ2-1,TGTGCCACCAGCAGAGTCGGGTTACTCGATGAGCAGTTCTTC,CATSRVGLLDEQFF
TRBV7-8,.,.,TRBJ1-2,TGTGCCAGCAGCTTAGAATCCCAGACTGGCTACACCTTC,CASSLESQTGYTF